A selection of T cell receptor beta chains follows, all from one sample in a study of cytomegalovirus exposure and HLA in healthy donors. TCRdb's table, derived via immunoSEQ multiplex PCR, lists solely in-frame clones and lacks some. The sample has about 230,000 clones, roughly 84% seen once. Sequencing was carried out using PBMCs. The receptors derive from a girl aged 2 to 10 in good health and CMV-seronegative. Each CDR3 is given with its conserved first and last residue. D genes are given only for firm matches. The size of a clone is reported for some rows only, either as once, few or many, or as a class for expanded clones.

-	TRBD1	TRBV30	13	TRBJ2-5	TGTGCCTGGACACGACAGGGCCAAGAGACCCAGTACTTC	CAWTRQGQETQYF
-	-	TRBV7-2	17	TRBJ2-3	TGTGCCAGCAGCTTATGGTCTAGGGCAGGGGTATCGGATACGCAGTATTTT	CASSLWSRAGVSDTQYF
few	-	TRBV4-1	14	TRBJ1-2	TGCGCCAGCAGCCAAGGCGCCGGGAGCTATGGCTACACCTTC	CASSQGAGSYGYTF
-	-	TRBV7-9	13	TRBJ1-2	TGTGCCAGCAGCTTAGCCTCTCCCTCGGGCTACACCTTC	CASSLASPSGYTF
-	-	TRBV15	15	TRBJ1-4	TGTGCCACCAGCAGAGGGACAGCCACAAATGAAAAACTGTTTTTT	CATSRGTATNEKLFF
-	-	TRBV10-3	12	TRBJ1-1	TGTGCCATCAGTGAACTAACCACTGAAGCTTTCTTT	CAISELTTEAFF
-	-	TRBV12-5	16	TRBJ1-2	TGTGCTAGTGGTTTGGTACAGGGACGGACAAACTATGGCTACACCTTC	CASGLVQGRTNYGYTF
-	-	TRBV5-1	16	TRBJ2-2	TGCGCCAGCACCATGGGGGGTTATGCGAACACCGGGGAGCTGTTTTTT	CASTMGGYANTGELFF
-	-	TRBV6-6	15	TRBJ1-1	TGTGCCAGCATTCGTACTGGACAGCTTAACACTGAAGCTTTCTTT	CASIRTGQLNTEAFF
-	TRBD2	TRBV4-2	16	TRBJ2-3	TGTGCCAGCAGCCCGCGGACTAGCCAAAGCACAGATACGCAGTATTTT	CASSPRTSQSTDTQYF